This T cell receptor (beta chain) was documented in a study of siplizumab effects on memory and regulatory T cells. About this clone itself: Its antigen is currently unknown.

Libraries were prepared by immunoSEQ multiplex PCR; TCRdb keeps only in-frame clonotypes and omits some of them. The sample contains 40,000 to 45,000 clones, 89% of which appear only once. The V and J ends lost 4 bases and 8 bases, in that order; junction bases with no gene match: 6. This CDR3 is built from 14 residues. In germline, CDR1 is SGHTA, CDR2 FQGTGA. General study results and limits: Poor capture below about 10^-5 frequency left most alloreactive clones unmapped to unstimulated subsets.

What was sequenced was naive CD4+ T cells sorted from blood. The V gene is TRBV7-3, the J gene TRBJ2-1, with 9 bases identical to TRBD1. The origin of this receptor is a human donor in good health. The CDR3 loop reads CASSSQQGADEQFF. The CDR3 bases are TGTGCCAGCAGCTCACAACAGGGGGCCGATGAGCAGTTCTTC.